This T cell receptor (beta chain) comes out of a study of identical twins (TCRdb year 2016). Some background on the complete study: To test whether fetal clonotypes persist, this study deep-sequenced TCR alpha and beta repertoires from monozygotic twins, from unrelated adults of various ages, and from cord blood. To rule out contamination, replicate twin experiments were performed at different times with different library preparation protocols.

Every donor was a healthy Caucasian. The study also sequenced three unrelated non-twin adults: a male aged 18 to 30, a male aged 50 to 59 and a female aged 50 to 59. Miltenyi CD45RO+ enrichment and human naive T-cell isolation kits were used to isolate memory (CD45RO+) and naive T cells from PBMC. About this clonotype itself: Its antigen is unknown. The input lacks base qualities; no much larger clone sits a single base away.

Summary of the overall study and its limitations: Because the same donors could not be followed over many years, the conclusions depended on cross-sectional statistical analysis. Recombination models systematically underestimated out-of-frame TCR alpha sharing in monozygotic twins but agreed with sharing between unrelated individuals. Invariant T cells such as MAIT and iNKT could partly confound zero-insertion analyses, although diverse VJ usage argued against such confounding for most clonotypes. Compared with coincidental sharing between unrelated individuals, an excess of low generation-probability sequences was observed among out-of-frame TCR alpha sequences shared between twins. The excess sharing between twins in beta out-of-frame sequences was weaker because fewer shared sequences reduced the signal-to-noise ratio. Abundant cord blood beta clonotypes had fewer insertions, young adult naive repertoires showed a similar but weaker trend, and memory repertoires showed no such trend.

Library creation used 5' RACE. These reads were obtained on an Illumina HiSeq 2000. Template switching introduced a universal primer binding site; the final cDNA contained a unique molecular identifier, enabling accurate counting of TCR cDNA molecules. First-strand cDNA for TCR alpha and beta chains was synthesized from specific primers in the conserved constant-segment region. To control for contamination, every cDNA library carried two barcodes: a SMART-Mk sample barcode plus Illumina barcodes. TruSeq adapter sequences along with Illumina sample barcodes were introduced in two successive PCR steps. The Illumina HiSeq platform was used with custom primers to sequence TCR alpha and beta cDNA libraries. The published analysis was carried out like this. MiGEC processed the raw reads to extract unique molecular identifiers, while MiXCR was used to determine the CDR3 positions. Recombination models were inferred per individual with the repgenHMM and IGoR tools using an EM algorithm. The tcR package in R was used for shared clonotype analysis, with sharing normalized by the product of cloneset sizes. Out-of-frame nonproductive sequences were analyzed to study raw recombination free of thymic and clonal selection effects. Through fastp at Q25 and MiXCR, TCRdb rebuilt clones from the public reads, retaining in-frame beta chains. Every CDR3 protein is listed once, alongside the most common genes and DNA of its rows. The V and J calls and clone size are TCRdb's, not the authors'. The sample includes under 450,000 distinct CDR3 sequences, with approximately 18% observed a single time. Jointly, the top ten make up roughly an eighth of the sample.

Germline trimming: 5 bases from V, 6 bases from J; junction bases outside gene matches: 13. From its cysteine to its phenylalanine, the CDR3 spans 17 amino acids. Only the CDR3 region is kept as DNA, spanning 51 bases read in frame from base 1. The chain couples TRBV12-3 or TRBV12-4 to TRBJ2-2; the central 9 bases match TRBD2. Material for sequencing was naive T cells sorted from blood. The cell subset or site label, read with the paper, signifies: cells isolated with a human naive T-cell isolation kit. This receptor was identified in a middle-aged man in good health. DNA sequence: TGTGCCAGCAGTACGAGGGCTAGCGGGACGTTTCCCGGGGAGCTGTTTTTT. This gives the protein CASSTRASGTFPGELFF.